This T cell receptor beta chain was identified in a study of blood T cell repertoires in COVID-19. Using immunoSEQ multiplex PCR, the repertoire was profiled, and TCRdb retains in-frame clones only, with some absent. The data show around 250,000 clones, roughly 82% seen once. Germline CDR1 and CDR2: KGHSH and LQKENI. Trimming cost V 2 bases and J 0 bases, with 5 bases left between them. The CDR3 runs 13 residues. The chain recombines TRBV18 with TRBJ2-7; possible D gene TRBD1, 5 bases. Sequenced input: peripheral blood. The TCR comes from a man of 80 years or more with acute or convalescent COVID-19. The CDR3: CASSPDSSYEQYF. The DNA for the CDR3 is TGTGCCAGCTCACCAGACAGCTCCTACGAGCAGTACTTC.